This T cell receptor (beta chain) appears in the sequencing data of a study of beta chain features in type 1 diabetes. In regard to this clone: The antigen is undetermined.

Germline V CDR1 and CDR2: SQVTM, ANQGSEA. Trimming pared 6 bases from V and 6 bases from J, leaving 14 bases between. The CDR3 has 13 amino acids. Sequencing targeted expressed TCRB transcripts, as all isolated RNA had been reverse transcribed. This table comes from immunoSEQ multiplex PCR, and its TCRdb copy is limited to in-frame clones, with some not included. The table includes hundreds of thousands of clones, around 15% detected once. Notes on the study in general: TCRB CDR3s were moderately but significantly shorter in Type 1 diabetes patients in all four CD4+ subsets.

The source is a man younger than 35 with type 1 diabetes. The J gene is TRBJ1-4, the V gene TRBV29-1, with D tentatively TRBD1 (5 bases). Sequencing was performed on naive CD4+ T cells from blood. CDR3 sequence (DNA): TGCAGCGTGATGACCGGGGGGGATGAAAAACTGTTTTTT. It translates to CSVMTGGDEKLFF.